Following are 26 T cell receptor beta chains from one sample sequenced in a study of identical twins. TCRdb re-called the 5' RACE reads with MiXCR, one entry per CDR3 protein. The repertoire includes a few hundred thousand distinct CDR3 sequences, 15% to 20% of them detected once, and 12% sits in the top ten. Sequencing used naive T cells sorted from blood. These receptors all stem from a man between 45 and 60 years old in good health.

This clonotype was counted a few times. CDR3 nucleotides: TGCAGCGTTACCGAGAGCCCTTCCTACGAGCAGTACTTC. As protein: CSVTESPSYEQYF. This chain connects TRBV29-1 to TRBJ2-7; D uncertain. CDR3 length equals 13 residues. Germline V gene sequence: CDR1 SQVTM, CDR2 ANQGSEA. V was pared by 5 bases and J by 1 base, with 12 bases between.

This clonotype was counted only a few times. V usage is TRBV4-3 and J usage is TRBJ2-1; unclear D gene. V was shortened by 2 bases and J by 0 bases, with 17 bases between the two germline ends. Germline V gene sequence: CDR1 LGHNA, CDR2 YSLEER. The CDR3 extends over 18 amino acids. This chain's CDR3 is CASSQYYGPTRSYNEQFF. The CDR3 coding sequence is TGCGCCAGCAGCCAATATTATGGACCGACCCGCTCCTACAATGAGCAGTTCTTC.

This clonotype was seen many times. This chain joins TRBV7-2 and TRBJ2-3; tentatively, D is TRBD1 or TRBD2 (5 bases each). The CDR3 covers 15 residues. Germline CDR1 and CDR2: SGHTA and FQGNSA. Trimming removed 5 bases at V and 2 bases at J, with 14 bases between. The CDR3 DNA follows: TGTGCCAGCAGCCGTGGGACGGTGCTCACAGATACGCAGTATTTT. It specifies CASSRGTVLTDTQYF.

This clonotype was recorded a few times. The chain joins TRBV29-1 to TRBJ2-1; 8 bases are shared with TRBD1. The CDR3 length is 15 residues. The germline V gene encodes CDR1 SQVTM and CDR2 ANQGSEA. The junction had 9 bases not matched to a gene; V was cut back by 5 bases and J by 3 bases. The CDR3 loop reads CSVSLGTGGYNEQFF. Here the CDR3 DNA reads TGCAGCGTTTCCCTCGGAACAGGGGGCTACAATGAGCAGTTCTTC.

This clonotype turned up a few times. The chain recombines TRBV5-6 with TRBJ2-5; D could derive from TRBD1 or TRBD2 (5 bases each). Germline V gene data show CDR1 as SGHDT and CDR2 as YYEEEE. The V and J ends lost 0 bases and 2 bases respectively, with 11 bases between them. CDR3 length: 15 amino acids. The CDR3 nucleotides read TGTGCCAGCAGCTTGGCCCCGGGGACGCAAGAGACCCAGTACTTC. This encodes CASSLAPGTQETQYF.

The chain is built from TRBV3-1 and TRBJ1-2; maybe TRBD1 (6 bases). Trimming took off 0 bases at V and 2 bases at J, with 10 bases between the two ends. There are 15 residues in the CDR3. Germline loops: CDR1 LGHDT, CDR2 YNNKEL (reference sequence). The CDR3 is CASSQDRGVNYGYTF. In nucleotides, the CDR3 is TGTGCCAGCAGCCAAGACAGGGGCGTGAACTATGGCTACACCTTC.

This clonotype appeared many times. This rearrangement joins TRBV6-2 or TRBV6-3 to TRBJ2-5, with D unresolved. Trimming pared 5 bases from V and 3 bases from J, leaving 7 bases between. This CDR3 contains 12 residues. The germline CDR1 and CDR2 sequences are MNHEY and SVGEGT. CDR3 in amino acids: CASSDPKETQYF. The CDR3 DNA is TGTGCCAGCAGTGACCCTAAAGAGACCCAGTACTTC.

Many counts were recorded for this clonotype. This chain links TRBV12-3 or TRBV12-4 with TRBJ2-1, with TRBD2 as a possible D gene (6 bases). This CDR3 region has 16 residues. V was trimmed by 4 bases and J by 4 bases, leaving 17 bases between them. CDR3 loop: CASSSYLASLYNEQFF. CDR3 in DNA: TGTGCCAGCAGTTCTTATCTAGCGAGCCTTTACAATGAGCAGTTCTTC.

The chain recombines TRBV4-3 with TRBJ2-3, with 8 bases fitting TRBD2. The CDR3 has 18 amino acids. V shed 0 bases and J 2 bases; nucleotides not matched to a gene: 10. Germline V gene lookup returns CDR1 LGHNA and CDR2 YSLEER. The CDR3 bases are TGCGCCAGCAGCCAAGATTTGTCCACTAGCGGTCACACAGATACGCAGTATTTT. This gives the protein CASSQDLSTSGHTDTQYF.

This clonotype came up a few times. This sequence joins TRBV15 and TRBJ2-5; a weak D match, TRBD1 (6 bases). The CDR3 runs to 14 residues. Germline CDR1 is LNHNV and CDR2 is YYDKDF (reference sequence). Trimming stripped 3 bases from V and 1 base from J, with 9 bases between. This CDR3 is CATSRDSFQETQYF. The CDR3 coding sequence is TGTGCCACCAGCAGGGACAGCTTCCAAGAGACCCAGTACTTC.

The chain couples TRBV7-2 to TRBJ2-7; TRBD1 aligns across 8 bases. The CDR3 covers 13 residues. Germline loops: CDR1 SGHTA, CDR2 FQGNSA. V lost 6 bases to trimming and J lost 6 bases; unmatched junction nucleotides: 7. The CDR3 loop is CASSPQGGTEQYF. CDR3 nucleotide sequence: TGTGCCAGCAGTCCACAGGGGGGAACCGAGCAGTACTTC.

The chain recombines TRBV10-3 with TRBJ1-1, with TRBD1 matching 8 bases. The germline V gene has CDR1 ENHRY and CDR2 SYGVKD. CDR3 length equals 16 residues. The junction had 5 bases not matched to a gene; V was cut back by 0 bases and J by 2 bases. Here the CDR3 reads CAISESPRGRNTEAFF. In DNA form, the CDR3 reads TGTGCCATCAGTGAGTCGCCCAGGGGGCGCAACACTGAAGCTTTCTTT.

Ten or more counts support this clonotype. CDR3 residues: CASSQTGTTAFF. CDR3 nucleotide sequence: TGCGCCAGCAGCCAAACCGGGACCACCGCTTTCTTT. This chain connects TRBV4-3 to TRBJ1-1; a weak D match, TRBD1 (5 bases). CDR1 and CDR2 (germline): LGHNA, YSLEER. Trimming shortened V by 2 bases and J by 11 bases, and 12 bases separated the two germline ends. The CDR3 length is 12 residues.

This clonotype was picked up many times. V usage is TRBV6-1 and J usage is TRBJ1-5; a weak D match, TRBD1 (5 bases). V was cut by 2 bases and J by 0 bases, with 14 bases left in between. This CDR3 is built from 17 residues. Germline-derived CDR1 and CDR2 are MNHNS and SASEGT. Here the CDR3 DNA reads TGTGCCAGCAGTGAACCAGGACCGGGACCTAGCAATCAGCCCCAGCATTTT. It yields the protein CASSEPGPGPSNQPQHF.

The chain couples TRBV7-9 to TRBJ2-1; weak D call: TRBD2 (6 bases). Germline assignment: CDR1 SEHNR and CDR2 FQNEAQ (reference sequence). Trimming took off 1 base at V and 5 bases at J, with 12 bases between the two ends. This CDR3 is built from 15 residues. CDR3 DNA sequence: TGTGCCAGCAGCTTAGTCCCCGTAGCGGACAATGAGCAGTTCTTC. It translates to CASSLVPVADNEQFF.

The rearrangement links TRBV29-1 to TRBJ2-3; D remains ambiguous. Germline V gives CDR1 SQVTM, CDR2 ANQGSEA. Between the trimmed V and J ends, which lost 7 bases and 0 bases, there was a span of 17 bases. This CDR3 region has 15 residues. CDR3 loop: CSARTYGTSTDTQYF. The CDR3 nucleotides are TGCAGCGCCAGAACTTACGGAACTAGCACAGATACGCAGTATTTT.

The chain joins TRBV5-1 to TRBJ2-5; no clear D gene. The V and J ends lost 3 bases and 5 bases respectively, with 11 bases between them. CDR3 length: 13 amino acids. Germline V CDR1 and CDR2: SGHRS, YFSETQ. CDR3: CASSWNSRETQYF. The CDR3 DNA is TGCGCCAGCAGCTGGAATAGCAGGGAGACCCAGTACTTC.

The chain carries TRBV12-3 or TRBV12-4 and TRBJ2-2; 11 bases fit TRBD1. V dropped 5 bases and J dropped 1; count of bases not matched to a gene: 3. The CDR3 is 16 amino acids. This CDR3 reads CASSPGQGVNTGELFF. CDR3 coding DNA: TGTGCCAGCAGTCCGGGACAGGGGGTGAACACCGGGGAGCTGTTTTTT.

This chain joins TRBV12-3 or TRBV12-4 and TRBJ1-5; a weak D match, TRBD1 (5 bases). V was trimmed by 3 bases and J by 6 bases, leaving 12 bases between them. The CDR3 sequence is 14 residues long. CDR3 DNA: TGTGCCAGCAGTTTGGGGGGGTTTGGTCAGCCCCAGCATTTT. Its protein is CASSLGGFGQPQHF.

This chain joins TRBV7-2 and TRBJ2-1; 7 bases line up with TRBD1. Germline V gene lookup returns CDR1 SGHTA and CDR2 FQGNSA. After removal of 2 bases from V and 4 bases from J, the junction contained 5 bases not matched to a gene. The CDR3 runs to 15 residues. CDR3 sequence reads: CASSLNAGGYNEQFF. CDR3 DNA sequence: TGTGCCAGCAGCTTAAACGCAGGGGGATACAATGAGCAGTTCTTC.

The V gene is TRBV5-1, the J gene TRBJ2-7; TRBD1 aligns across 9 bases. Trimming cost V 4 bases and J 2 bases; bases outside gene matches: 13. This CDR3 has 17 amino acids. Germline V CDR1 and CDR2: SGHRS, YFSETQ. The chain's CDR3 is CASSQKQPGQGTYEQYF. The CDR3 nucleotides read TGCGCCAGCAGCCAAAAACAACCGGGACAGGGTACCTACGAGCAGTACTTC.

This clonotype was recorded at least ten times. The V call is TRBV5-1, the J call TRBJ2-3; weak D call: TRBD2 (7 bases). The CDR3 totals 14 residues. The V gene's germline CDR1 is SGHRS and CDR2 YFSETQ. V was shortened by 5 bases and J by 3 bases, with 13 bases between the two germline ends. The CDR3 reads CASRRGGETDTQYF. DNA for the CDR3: TGCGCCAGCAGAAGGGGGGGGGAGACAGATACGCAGTATTTT.

V is TRBV7-3 and J is TRBJ2-1; D may be TRBD1 or TRBD2 (5 bases each). CDR1 is SGHTA, CDR2 FQGTGA, per germline. The CDR3 is made up of 13 amino acids. V shed 6 bases and J shed 9 bases, with 15 bases lying between them. The CDR3 nucleotides read TGTGCCAGCAGATTTACCGGGACCGTTGAGCAGTTCTTC. This codes for CASRFTGTVEQFF.

This clonotype was seen a few times. V and J are TRBV9 and TRBJ2-5; 7 positions match TRBD2. The CDR3 runs 14 residues. V shed 3 bases, J shed 2 bases, and the junction held 4 bases outside the gene matches. The germline CDR1 and CDR2 sequences are SGDLS and YYNGEE. As DNA, the CDR3 is TGTGCCAGCAGCGCCGGGACTACACAAGAGACCCAGTACTTC. Translation: CASSAGTTQETQYF.

This rearrangement joins TRBV4-3 to TRBJ1-2; 12 positions match TRBD1. The J segment lost 6 bases and the V segment lost 3 bases, leaving 5 bases of the junction unmatched. Looked up from germline, CDR1 is LGHNA and CDR2 is YSLEER. The CDR3 is 15 residues long. The CDR3: CASSHPGQGADGYTF. CDR3 sequence (DNA): TGCGCCAGCAGCCACCCGGGACAGGGGGCTGATGGCTACACCTTC.

About this clonotype: The junction and the germline gene differ at one end; a read error may be behind it. The chain links TRBV6-5 to TRBJ2-2; D is ambiguous. CDR3 length: 13 residues. Germline V gene sequence: CDR1 MNHEY, CDR2 SVGAGI. The CDR3 DNA sequence: TGTGCCAGCAGTTACTCGAAAACCGGGGAGCTGTTTTTT. Translated: CASSYSKTGELFF.